A single sample is the source of the 9 T cell receptor beta chains below, sequenced in a study of cytomegalovirus exposure and HLA in healthy donors. The PCR employed 60 Vbeta primers together with 13 Jbeta primers. The table came from immunoSEQ multiplex PCR; TCRdb's copy has only in-frame clones and leaves some out. The sample has 200,000 to 300,000 clones, about 88% seen once. The sequenced sample consisted of PBMCs. The receptors stem from a girl aged 2-10 years in good health and CMV-seronegative.

CDR3 residues: CASSQAGTNYGYTF. CDR3 sequence (DNA): TGCGCCAGCAGCCAAGCGGGGACTAACTATGGCTACACCTTC. V usage is TRBV4-1 and J usage is TRBJ1-2; no definite D call. Germline assignment: CDR1 MGHRA and CDR2 YSYEKL. There are 14 residues in the CDR3. Trimming shortened V by 1 base and J by 0 bases, and 6 bases separated the two germline ends.

The chain uses TRBV4-1 and TRBJ2-6; 9 bases fit TRBD1. CDR1 is MGHRA and CDR2 is YSYEKL in the germline V gene. This CDR3 contains 18 residues. The ends lost 3 bases at V and 1 base at J; junction bases unmatched: 7. The DNA for the CDR3 is TGCGCCAGCAGCCAGGGACAGGGTGGGTCATCTGGGGCCAACGTCCTGACTTTC. Amino acids: CASSQGQGGSSGANVLTF.

The V gene is TRBV5-6, the J gene TRBJ2-1; TRBD2 aligns across 7 bases. V dropped 0 bases and J dropped 7; count of bases not matched to a gene: 10. There are 16 residues in the CDR3. The V gene's germline CDR1 is SGHDT and CDR2 YYEEEE. The CDR3 sequence is CASSLVWTGTTNEQFF. In nucleotides, the CDR3 is TGTGCCAGCAGCTTGGTTTGGACCGGGACTACGAATGAGCAGTTCTTC.

The CDR3 protein is CASSEWTGNNEQFF. CDR3 coding DNA: TGTGCCAGCAGTGAATGGACTGGAAACAATGAGCAGTTCTTC. V usage is TRBV2 and J usage is TRBJ2-1; a weak D match, TRBD2 (5 bases). V was shortened by 2 bases and J by 5 bases, with 10 bases between the two germline ends. This CDR3 has 14 residues. Germline values: CDR1 SNHLY, CDR2 FYNNEI.

This CDR3 reads CASSLNSGVSETQYF. For the CDR3, the DNA is TGTGCCAGCAGCTTAAACAGCGGGGTTTCAGAGACCCAGTACTTC. This chain links TRBV7-3 with TRBJ2-5; TRBD2 agrees at 7 bases. Per the germline V gene, CDR1 is SGHTA and CDR2 is FQGTGA. After removal of 1 base from V and 4 bases from J, the junction contained 6 bases not matched to a gene. The CDR3 covers 15 residues.

The genes are TRBV6-4 and TRBJ2-1; 12 positions match TRBD2. The CDR3 covers 20 residues. With 6 bases clipped from V and 8 bases from J, the junction kept 23 bases outside the gene matches. The germline gives CDR1 MRHNA, CDR2 SNTAGT. The CDR3 spells CASRTPPGLAGPSYPHEQFF. In nucleotides, the CDR3 is TGTGCCAGCAGGACCCCTCCGGGACTAGCGGGTCCGAGCTATCCCCATGAGCAGTTCTTC.

The rearrangement joins TRBV6-5 to TRBJ2-1; possible D gene TRBD2, 5 bases. The V end was cut by 2 bases, the J end by 4 bases, with 6 bases between. Germline-derived CDR1 and CDR2 are MNHEY and SVGAGI. This CDR3 contains 13 residues. The CDR3 region is CASSYPGYNEQFF. The CDR3, as DNA: TGTGCCAGCAGTTACCCGGGGTACAATGAGCAGTTCTTC.

The rearrangement links TRBV19 to TRBJ1-5, with 8 bases lining up with TRBD1. The CDR3 spans 14 residues. V shed 4 bases and J 2 bases; nucleotides not matched to a gene: 1. From germline, CDR1 is LNHDA and CDR2 SQIVND (reference sequence). CDR3 region: CASSKGQGNQPQHF. The CDR3 nucleotides read TGTGCCAGTAGTAAGGGACAGGGCAATCAGCCCCAGCATTTT.

J is TRBJ2-6 and V is TRBV5-4; no reliable D call. Per the germline V gene, CDR1 is SGHNT and CDR2 is YYREEE (reference sequence). V lost 0 bases and J 0 bases, leaving 4 bases between the germline ends. The CDR3 runs 15 residues. CDR3 in amino acids: CASSLAGSGANVLTF. The CDR3 DNA reads TGTGCCAGCAGCTTGGCGGGCTCTGGGGCCAACGTCCTGACTTTC.